The 15 T cell receptor beta chains below were found in one sample sequenced in a study of cytomegalovirus exposure and HLA in healthy donors. PCR primers comprised 60 Vbeta and 13 Jbeta primers. Assay: immunoSEQ multiplex PCR; the TCRdb copy retains only in-frame clones and omits some. The repertoire includes fewer than 70,000 clones, roughly two thirds of them detected once, and 14% sits in the top ten. Sequencing used PBMCs. Receptors originate from a male donor in good health and CMV-seropositive.

The V call is TRBV7-3, the J call TRBJ2-1, with 8 bases lining up with TRBD1. This CDR3 contains 15 residues. After removal of 5 bases from V and 8 bases from J, the junction contained 11 bases not matched to a gene. The germline V gene encodes CDR1 SGHTA and CDR2 FQGTGA. CDR3 DNA sequence: TGTGCCAGCAGCCCCGGGACAGGACCGCTAGATGAGCAGTTCTTC. It specifies CASSPGTGPLDEQFF.

This clone has a handful of counts. The genes are TRBV7-2 and TRBJ2-3, with 7 nucleotides matching TRBD1. Germline assignment: CDR1 SGHTA and CDR2 FQGNSA. Germline trimming cut 4 bases from V and 3 bases from J; bases unmatched to any gene: 7. The CDR3 length is 15 residues. The CDR3 loop reads CASSSERTGTDTQYF. As DNA, the CDR3 is TGTGCCAGCAGCTCGGAGCGGACAGGAACAGATACGCAGTATTTT.

This clone was recorded a few times. The chain recombines TRBV9 with TRBJ1-6; tentative D call: TRBD1 (5 bases). V dropped 4 bases and J dropped 8 bases, with 19 bases sitting between them. This CDR3 spans 16 amino acids. The germline V gene has CDR1 SGDLS and CDR2 YYNGEE. CDR3 DNA: TGTGCCAGCAGCAAGACTGGGGGGGGATTCTATTCACCCCTCCACTTT. Amino acid sequence: CASSKTGGGFYSPLHF. Full variable domain (remainder filled in from reference TRBV9 and TRBJ1-6): DSGVTQTPKHLITATGQRVTLRCSPRSGDLSVYWYQQSLDQGLQFLIQYYNGEERAKGNILERFSAQQFPDLHSELNLSSLELGDSALYFCASSKTGGGFYSPLHFGNGTRLTVT.

On this clone: At one of its ends the junction is not consistent with the germline gene, which may arise from a read error. The genes are TRBV7-9 and TRBJ2-7; no clear D. This CDR3 spans 11 amino acids. CDR1 is SEHNR, CDR2 FQNEAQ, per germline (reference sequence). The CDR3 loop reads CSSSTRYEQYF. In DNA form, the CDR3 reads TGTTCCAGCAGCACCCGGTACGAGCAGTACTTC.

V and J are TRBV7-7 and TRBJ2-1, with D perhaps TRBD2 (5 bases). V was clipped by 5 bases and J by 7 bases, with 15 bases between them. The length of the CDR3 is 14 residues. Germline CDR1 and CDR2: SSHAT and FNYEAQ (reference sequence). The CDR3 loop is CASSPYDSGNEQFF. The CDR3 DNA is TGTGCCAGCAGCCCGTATGACTCGGGGAATGAGCAGTTCTTC.

The CDR3 protein is CASSVASGGYNEQFF. CDR3 nucleotide sequence: TGTGCCAGCAGCGTAGCTAGCGGGGGGTACAATGAGCAGTTCTTC. The V call is TRBV9, the J call TRBJ2-1, with 11 nucleotides matching TRBD2. V lost 0 bases, J lost 4 bases, and 0 bases stayed unmatched. Germline V gene lookup returns CDR1 SGDLS and CDR2 YYNGEE. This CDR3 contains 15 residues.

The rearrangement uses TRBV9 and TRBJ2-5; 8 bases match TRBD2. The DNA end is more similar to TRBJ2-7, so the J call may be wrong. Germline CDR1 reads SGDLS; CDR2 reads YYNGEE. The CDR3 runs 15 residues. The CDR3 DNA follows: TGTGCCAGCAGCCCCCCCCGGGGGGGGTCTTACGAGCAGTACTTC. Its protein is CASSPPRGGSYEQYF.

The chain uses TRBV30 and TRBJ1-2; unclear D gene. The CDR3 contains 14 residues. V lost 3 bases and J lost 0, with 11 bases in between. CDR1 and CDR2 (germline): GTSNPN, SVGIG (reference sequence). The CDR3 bases are TGTGCCTGGAGATGGTCCATAGCTAACTATGGCTACACCTTC. The encoded protein is CAWRWSIANYGYTF.

The rearrangement links TRBV30 to TRBJ2-7; 10 nucleotides line up with TRBD1. Germline values: CDR1 GTSNPN, CDR2 SVGIG (reference sequence). This CDR3 is built from 13 residues. V dropped 7 bases and J dropped 6; count of bases not matched to a gene: 9. CDR3 loop: CALQVTGGSEQYF. CDR3 DNA: TGTGCCTTACAGGTGACAGGGGGCAGCGAGCAGTACTTC.

This clone was detected a few times. The V gene is TRBV27, the J gene TRBJ2-5; D is perhaps TRBD1 (5 bases). Per the germline V gene, CDR1 is MNHEY and CDR2 is SMNVEV (reference sequence). The CDR3 runs to 15 residues. Deletions cut 4 bases from V and 3 bases from J, with 15 bases between. CDR3 protein: CASSSLVGREETQYF. DNA for the CDR3: TGTGCCAGCAGTTCCCTCGTCGGCAGGGAAGAGACCCAGTACTTC.

The V gene is TRBV9, the J gene TRBJ2-7; perhaps TRBD2 as D (5 bases). CDR1 is SGDLS, CDR2 YYNGEE, per germline. The CDR3 is made up of 16 amino acids. Trimming shortened V by 0 bases and J by 4 bases, and 17 bases separated the two germline ends. Here the CDR3 reads CASSVAVWPTGYEQYF. DNA of the CDR3: TGTGCCAGCAGCGTAGCGGTCTGGCCTACGGGGTACGAGCAGTACTTC. Based on the CDR3 plus reference TRBV9 and TRBJ2-7, the full variable domain is DSGVTQTPKHLITATGQRVTLRCSPRSGDLSVYWYQQSLDQGLQFLIQYYNGEERAKGNILERFSAQQFPDLHSELNLSSLELGDSALYFCASSVAVWPTGYEQYFGPGTRLTVT.

The V call is TRBV18, the J call TRBJ2-5; D gene ambiguous. CDR3 length equals 14 residues. CDR1 is KGHSH, CDR2 LQKENI, per germline. Trimming shortened V by 3 bases and J by 4 bases, and 12 bases separated the two germline ends. CDR3 bases: TGTGCCAGCTCACCCCTGGATCGGGTAGAGACCCAGTACTTC. The encoded protein is CASSPLDRVETQYF.

The table lists this clone with a few counts. The V call is TRBV19, the J call TRBJ2-5; D possibly corresponds to TRBD1 (5 bases). The CDR3 spans 14 residues. V was cut by 0 bases and J by 6 bases, with 11 bases left in between. CDR1 is LNHDA, CDR2 SQIVND, per germline (reference sequence). The CDR3 loop is CASSIEAGMKTQYF. For the CDR3, the DNA is TGTGCCAGTAGTATAGAGGCAGGGATGAAGACCCAGTACTTC.

J is TRBJ2-5 and V is TRBV30; D possibly corresponds to TRBD2 (6 bases). The CDR3 extends over 13 amino acids. V lost 0 bases and J lost 2, with 7 bases in between. Germline V lookup: CDR1 GTSNPN, CDR2 SVGIG (reference sequence). Written as DNA, the CDR3 is TGTGCCTGGAGTGTGACTAGACAAGAGACCCAGTACTTC. This codes for CAWSVTRQETQYF.

The chain recombines TRBV27 with TRBJ1-4; 8 bases fit TRBD1. CDR1 is MNHEY and CDR2 is SMNVEV in the germline V gene (reference sequence). The CDR3 runs to 15 residues. The junction had 6 bases not matched to a gene; V was cut back by 5 bases and J by 4 bases. The DNA of the CDR3 is TGTGCCAGCAGTCACCTACAGGGGGGTAATGAAAAACTGTTTTTT. It codes for CASSHLQGGNEKLFF.